A selection of T cell receptor beta chains follows, all from one sample in a study of OX40 agonist ivuxolimab in advanced cancers. Method: immunoSEQ multiplex PCR; TCRdb's copy keeps in-frame clones and lacks some. The sample lists about 63,000 clones; over 75% were seen once. Sequenced here: CD4+ or CD8+ T cells sorted from blood, sampled in a trial of the OX40 agonist ivuxolimab. These receptors were collected from an adult with an advanced solid tumor such as melanoma, head and neck, liver or kidney cancer. Each CDR3 is given with its conserved first and last residue. The order of the fields is CDR3 protein, CDR3 DNA, D gene, V gene, J gene, CDR3 length. D genes are given only for firm matches.

CDR3aa: CASSPGTASRGYTF; CDR3nt: TGTGCCAGTAGTCCCGGGACAGCCAGTAGGGGCTACACCTTC; d_gene: TRBD1; v_gene: TRBV19; j_gene: TRBJ1-2; len: 14
CDR3aa: CASSPTGGHYSNQPQHF; CDR3nt: TGTGCCAGCTCACCAACGGGAGGCCACTATAGCAATCAGCCCCAGCATTTT; d_gene: .; v_gene: TRBV18; j_gene: TRBJ1-5; len: 17
CDR3aa: CASSSWANRSHYGYTF; CDR3nt: TGTGCCAGCAGCTCCTGGGCGAACAGGAGCCACTATGGCTACACCTTC; d_gene: .; v_gene: TRBV5-6; j_gene: TRBJ1-2; len: 16
CDR3aa: CASSLKGAGRGPNTGELFF; CDR3nt: TGTGCCAGCAGCTTAAAGGGTGCCGGCAGGGGGCCGAACACCGGGGAGCTGTTTTTT; d_gene: TRBD1; v_gene: TRBV7-2; j_gene: TRBJ2-2; len: 19
CDR3aa: CASRNGGRGSEAFF; CDR3nt: TGTGCCAGCAGGAACGGGGGCAGGGGGTCTGAAGCTTTCTTT; d_gene: TRBD1; v_gene: TRBV27; j_gene: TRBJ1-1; len: 14
CDR3aa: CASRESRDSYEQYF; CDR3nt: TGTGCCAGCAGGGAAAGCCGGGACAGCTACGAGCAGTACTTC; d_gene: TRBD1; v_gene: TRBV27; j_gene: TRBJ2-7; len: 14
CDR3aa: CASSRAGGETQYF; CDR3nt: TGTGCCAGCAGTCGAGCGGGGGGCGAGACCCAGTACTTC; d_gene: TRBD2; v_gene: TRBV7-6; j_gene: TRBJ2-5; len: 13
CDR3aa: CARQGRNEQYF; CDR3nt: TGCGCCAGGCAGGGAAGGAACGAGCAGTACTTC; d_gene: .; v_gene: TRBV5-1; j_gene: TRBJ2-7; len: 11
CDR3aa: CASSEDAGAVETQYF; CDR3nt: TGTGCCAGCAGTGAAGACGCAGGGGCGGTGGAGACCCAGTACTTC; d_gene: .; v_gene: TRBV2; j_gene: TRBJ2-5; len: 15
CDR3aa: CASSPRHLHEKLFF; CDR3nt: TGTGCCAGCAGCCCCAGACACTTACATGAAAAACTGTTTTTT; d_gene: .; v_gene: TRBV6-7; j_gene: TRBJ1-4; len: 14
CDR3aa: CAWSVRSGANVLTF; CDR3nt: TGTGCCTGGAGTGTACGCTCTGGGGCCAACGTCCTGACTTTC; d_gene: .; v_gene: TRBV30; j_gene: TRBJ2-6; len: 14
CDR3aa: CASSQFVQETQYF; CDR3nt: TGCGCCAGCAGCCAATTTGTCCAAGAGACCCAGTACTTC; d_gene: .; v_gene: TRBV4-1; j_gene: TRBJ2-5; len: 13
CDR3aa: CASSQDGGLGNQPQHF; CDR3nt: TGCGCCAGCAGCCAGGATGGAGGGCTCGGGAATCAGCCCCAGCATTTT; d_gene: .; v_gene: TRBV4-1; j_gene: TRBJ1-5; len: 16
CDR3aa: CSVGQPNTEAFF; CDR3nt: TGCAGCGTTGGACAGCCGAACACTGAAGCTTTCTTT; d_gene: .; v_gene: TRBV29-1; j_gene: TRBJ1-1; len: 12